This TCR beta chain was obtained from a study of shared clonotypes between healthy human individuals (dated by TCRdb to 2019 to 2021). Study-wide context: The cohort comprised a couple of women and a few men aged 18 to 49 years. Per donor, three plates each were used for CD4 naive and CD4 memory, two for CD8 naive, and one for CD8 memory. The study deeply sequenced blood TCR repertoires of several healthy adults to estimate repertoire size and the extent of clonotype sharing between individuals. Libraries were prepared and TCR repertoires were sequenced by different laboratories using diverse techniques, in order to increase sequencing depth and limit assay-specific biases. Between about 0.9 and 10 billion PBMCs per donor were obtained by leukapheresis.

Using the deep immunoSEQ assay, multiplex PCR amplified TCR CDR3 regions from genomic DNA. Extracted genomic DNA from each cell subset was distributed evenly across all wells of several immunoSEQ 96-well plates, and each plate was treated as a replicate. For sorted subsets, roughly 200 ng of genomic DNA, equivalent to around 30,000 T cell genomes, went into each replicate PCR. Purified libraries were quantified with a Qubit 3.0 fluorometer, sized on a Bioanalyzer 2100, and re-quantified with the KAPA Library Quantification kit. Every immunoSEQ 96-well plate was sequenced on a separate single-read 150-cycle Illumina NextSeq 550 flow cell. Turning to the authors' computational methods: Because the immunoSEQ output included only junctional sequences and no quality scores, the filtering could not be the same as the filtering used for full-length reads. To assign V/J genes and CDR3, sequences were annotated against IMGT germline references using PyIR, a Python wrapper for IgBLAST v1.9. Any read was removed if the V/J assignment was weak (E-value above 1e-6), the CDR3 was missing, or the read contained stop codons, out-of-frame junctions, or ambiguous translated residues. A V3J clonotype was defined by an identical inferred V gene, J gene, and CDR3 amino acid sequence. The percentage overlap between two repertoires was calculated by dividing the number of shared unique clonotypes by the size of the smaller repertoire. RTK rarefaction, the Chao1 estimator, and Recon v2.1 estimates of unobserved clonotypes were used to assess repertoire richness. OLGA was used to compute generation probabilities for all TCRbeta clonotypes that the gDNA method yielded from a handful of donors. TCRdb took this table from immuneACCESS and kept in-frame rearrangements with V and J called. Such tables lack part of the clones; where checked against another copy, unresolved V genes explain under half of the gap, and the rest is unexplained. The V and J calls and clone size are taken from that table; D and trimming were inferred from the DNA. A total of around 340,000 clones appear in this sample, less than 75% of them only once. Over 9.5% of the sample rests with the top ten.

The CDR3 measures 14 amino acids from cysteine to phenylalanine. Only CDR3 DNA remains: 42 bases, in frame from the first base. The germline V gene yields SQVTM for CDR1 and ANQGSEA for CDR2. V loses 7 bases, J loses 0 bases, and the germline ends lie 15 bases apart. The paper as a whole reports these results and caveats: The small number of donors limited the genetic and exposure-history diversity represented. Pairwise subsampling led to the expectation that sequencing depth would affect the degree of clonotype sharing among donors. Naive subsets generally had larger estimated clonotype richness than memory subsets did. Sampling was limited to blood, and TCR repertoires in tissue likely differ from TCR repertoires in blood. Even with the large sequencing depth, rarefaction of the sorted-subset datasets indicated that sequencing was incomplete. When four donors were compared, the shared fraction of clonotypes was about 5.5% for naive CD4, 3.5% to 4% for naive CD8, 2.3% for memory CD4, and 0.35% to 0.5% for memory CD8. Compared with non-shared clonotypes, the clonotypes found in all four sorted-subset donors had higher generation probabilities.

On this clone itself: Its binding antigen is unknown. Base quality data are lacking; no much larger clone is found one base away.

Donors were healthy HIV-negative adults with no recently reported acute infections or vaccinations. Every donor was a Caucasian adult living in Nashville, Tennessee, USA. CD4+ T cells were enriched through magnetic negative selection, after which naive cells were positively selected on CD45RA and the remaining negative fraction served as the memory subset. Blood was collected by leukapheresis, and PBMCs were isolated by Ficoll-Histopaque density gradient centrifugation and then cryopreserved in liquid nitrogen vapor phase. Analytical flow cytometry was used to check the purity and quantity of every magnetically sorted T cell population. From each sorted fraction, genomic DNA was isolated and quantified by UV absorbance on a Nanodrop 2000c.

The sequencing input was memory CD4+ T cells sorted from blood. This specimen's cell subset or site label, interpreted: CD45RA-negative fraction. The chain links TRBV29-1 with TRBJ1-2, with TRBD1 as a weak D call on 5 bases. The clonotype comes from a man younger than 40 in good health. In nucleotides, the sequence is TGCAGCGCCTCGGACAACCCTGCTAACTATGGCTACACCTTC. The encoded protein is CSASDNPANYGYTF.